This T cell receptor (beta chain) originates from a study of T cell responses to AZD1222 COVID-19 vaccine. Germline lookup yields CDR1 SGHKS and CDR2 YYEKEE (reference sequence). This CDR3 spans 15 amino acids. The V and J ends lost 4 bases and 0 bases respectively, with 13 bases between them. Turning to this clone: What it recognizes is unknown.

Study outcomes and limitations: Donors were chiefly white British, with a greater number of females, and clonal diversity was perhaps underestimated. None of the repertoires were sampled until the peak T cell response had passed. Reportedly, nearly half the spike-specific TCRs target unmutated variant regions.

Only in-frame clones appear in the TCRdb table, and some are missing; sequencing was by immunoSEQ multiplex PCR. The sample consists of around 130,000 clones, around 83% of them appearing once. The sequence derives from an adult who received the AZD1222 COVID-19 vaccine. V gene TRBV5-5 combines with J gene TRBJ1-1; no reliable D call. The material sequenced was peripheral blood, taken 28 days after the second AZD1222 dose. The CDR3 DNA is TGTGCCAGCAGCACTCACAGCCTCATGAACACTGAAGCTTTCTTT. Its protein is CASSTHSLMNTEAFF.